This T cell receptor beta chain is drawn from a study of PD-L1 blockade in urothelial cancer. Study details: About 85% of the roughly 29 patients comprised males who had bladder-origin urothelial cancer. At 6 weeks and at 3 weeks (second dose) after treatment start, blood was analyzed.

Here immunoSEQ multiplex PCR was the method, and the copy in TCRdb shows in-frame clones only, minus some. The table shows some 84,000 clones, with 87% occurring only once. CDR3 length: 18 residues. Sampling of each patient yielded between 1 and 8 specimens, collected pretreatment and on-treatment. The rearrangement uses TRBV21-1 and TRBJ2-3; TRBD2, the table's D call, lacks a check against the DNA. TRBV21-1 is a known pseudogene. This TCR came from an older woman with urothelial cancer. The material sequenced was PBMCs, taken around atezolizumab (anti-PD-L1) treatment. CDR3 protein: CASSKTESLAASTDTQYF. The DNA of the CDR3 is TGTGCCAGCAGCAAAACAGAGTCCCTAGCGGCTAGCACAGATACGCAGTATTTT.